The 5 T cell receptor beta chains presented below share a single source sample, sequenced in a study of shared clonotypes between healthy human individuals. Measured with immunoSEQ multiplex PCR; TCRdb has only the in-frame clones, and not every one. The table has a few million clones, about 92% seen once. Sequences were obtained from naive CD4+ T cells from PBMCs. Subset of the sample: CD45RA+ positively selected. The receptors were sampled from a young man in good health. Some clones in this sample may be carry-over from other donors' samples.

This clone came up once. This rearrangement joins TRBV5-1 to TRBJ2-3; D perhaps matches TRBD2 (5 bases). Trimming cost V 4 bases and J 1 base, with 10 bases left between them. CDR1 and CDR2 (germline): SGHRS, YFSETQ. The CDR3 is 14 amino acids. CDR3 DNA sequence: TGCGCCAGCAGCATGGGAGTCGGCACAGATACGCAGTATTTT. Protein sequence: CASSMGVGTDTQYF.

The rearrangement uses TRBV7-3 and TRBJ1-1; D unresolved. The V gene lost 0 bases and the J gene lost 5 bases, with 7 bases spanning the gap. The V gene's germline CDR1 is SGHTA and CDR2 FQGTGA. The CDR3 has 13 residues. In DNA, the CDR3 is TGTGCCAGCAGCTTAACTCGGCAGACTGAAGCTTTCTTT. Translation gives CASSLTRQTEAFF. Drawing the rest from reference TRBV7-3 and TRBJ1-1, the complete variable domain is GAGVSQTPSNKVTEKGKYVELRCDPISGHTALYWYRQSLGQGPEFLIYFQGTGAADDSGLPNDRFFAVRPEGSVSTLKIQRTERGDSAVYLCASSLTRQTEAFFGQGTRLTVV.

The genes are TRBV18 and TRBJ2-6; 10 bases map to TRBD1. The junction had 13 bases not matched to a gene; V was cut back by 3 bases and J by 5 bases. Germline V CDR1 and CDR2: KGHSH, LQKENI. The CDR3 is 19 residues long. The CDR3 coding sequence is TGTGCCAGCTCACCGACCGTAGGGACAGGGGTTGCAAGGGCCAACGTCCTGACTTTC. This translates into CASSPTVGTGVARANVLTF.

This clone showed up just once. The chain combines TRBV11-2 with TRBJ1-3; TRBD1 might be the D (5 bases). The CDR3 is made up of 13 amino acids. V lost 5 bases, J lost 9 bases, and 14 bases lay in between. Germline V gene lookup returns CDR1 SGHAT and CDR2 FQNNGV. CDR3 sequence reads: CASSQDSGGTIYF. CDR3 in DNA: TGTGCCAGCAGCCAAGACTCGGGGGGCACCATATATTTT.

The CDR3 is CASSTPGRGLETQYF. DNA for the CDR3: TGTGCCAGTAGCACCCCGGGAAGGGGGCTGGAGACCCAGTACTTC. The chain uses TRBV19 and TRBJ2-5, with 7 nucleotides matching TRBD1. Germline V gene lookup returns CDR1 LNHDA and CDR2 SQIVND (reference sequence). The V segment lost 6 bases and the J segment 5 bases; nucleotides outside the gene matches: 12. The CDR3 consists of 15 residues.